What follows are 23 T cell receptor beta chains derived from one specimen sequenced in a study of naive and memory T cell subsets. Both TRBC1 and TRBC2 were covered by a beta constant-region primer of two equimolar oligonucleotides. MiXCR, run by TCRdb on the UMI-ligation and nested PCR reads, gives a single entry per CDR3 protein. The sample yields approximately 140,000 distinct CDR3 sequences, about 18% seen once. Sequenced material: naive CD4+ T cells from blood. Receptors were obtained from a human donor in good health.

This clonotype has a handful of counts. V is TRBV6-2 or TRBV6-3 and J is TRBJ1-1; 8 bases fit TRBD1. This CDR3 spans 12 amino acids. CDR1 and CDR2 (germline): MNHEY, SVGEGT. V lost 5 bases, J lost 11 bases, and 7 bases stayed unmatched. CDR3 sequence: CASSDRGDGAFF. CDR3 coding DNA: TGTGCCAGCAGTGACAGGGGCGACGGGGCTTTCTTT.

This clonotype was counted a few times. The chain links TRBV7-8 to TRBJ2-4, with D possibly matching TRBD1 (6 bases). Germline V lookup: CDR1 SGHVS, CDR2 FQNEAQ. This CDR3 has 14 residues. V lost 4 bases, J lost 6 bases, and 13 bases lay in between. CDR3 in amino acids: CASSSRQVGNIQYF. In DNA, the CDR3 is TGTGCCAGCAGCTCCAGACAGGTCGGAAACATTCAGTACTTC.

The CDR3: CASSQGGQGGKTFF. CDR3 coding DNA: TGTGCCAGCAGCCAAGGGGGTCAGGGTGGAAAAACGTTCTTC. The chain recombines TRBV14 with TRBJ2-1, with D perhaps TRBD1 (5 bases). Looked up from germline, CDR1 is SGHDN and CDR2 is FVKESK. The CDR3 extends over 14 amino acids. Trimming shortened V by 1 base and J by 15 bases, and 19 bases separated the two germline ends.

The genes are TRBV28 and TRBJ2-3; TRBD2 matches at 9 bases. The CDR3 totals 16 residues. The J segment lost 1 base and the V segment lost 1 base, leaving 3 bases of the junction unmatched. CDR1 and CDR2 from the germline V gene are MDHEN and SYDVKM. CDR3 DNA: TGTGCCAGCAGTTTATCGGAGCGGGAGGGCACAGATACGCAGTATTTT. Its protein product is CASSLSEREGTDTQYF.

This clonotype was found a few times. The chain combines TRBV7-2 with TRBJ2-1; 11 bases agree with TRBD2. The junction had 0 bases not matched to a gene; V was cut back by 3 bases and J by 2 bases. CDR1 is SGHTA and CDR2 is FQGNSA in the germline V gene. The CDR3 has 15 amino acids. This chain's CDR3 is CASSFSGRAYNEQFF. The DNA for the CDR3 is TGTGCCAGCAGCTTTAGCGGGAGGGCCTACAATGAGCAGTTCTTC.

V gene TRBV15 combines with J gene TRBJ2-4; D possibly corresponds to TRBD2 (7 bases). Trimming removed 6 bases at V and 6 bases at J, with 12 bases between. Germline loops: CDR1 LNHNV, CDR2 YYDKDF (reference sequence). The CDR3 has 13 amino acids. The CDR3 loop is CATRDGGPNIQYF. The DNA for the CDR3 is TGTGCCACCAGAGACGGGGGGCCAAACATTCAGTACTTC.

This clonotype was observed many times. DNA for the CDR3: TGTGCCAGCAGTAGGGCGAACACTGAAGCTTTCTTT. Protein: CASSRANTEAFF. The V and J genes are TRBV6-5 and TRBJ1-1; D is undetermined. The CDR3 covers 12 residues. In germline, CDR1 is MNHEY, CDR2 SVGAGI. Deletions cut 5 bases from V and 1 base from J, with 5 bases between.

The table lists this clonotype with a few counts. J is TRBJ2-4 and V is TRBV30, with D uncertain. The CDR3 consists of 13 residues. Trimming stripped 2 bases from V and 4 bases from J, with 9 bases between. Looked up from germline, CDR1 is GTSNPN and CDR2 is SVGIG (reference sequence). The CDR3 spells CAWSTQKKNIQYF. The CDR3 region has the DNA TGTGCCTGGAGTACTCAGAAGAAAAACATTCAGTACTTC.

This clonotype occurred a few times. The genes are TRBV6-5 and TRBJ2-3; D remains unclear. The CDR3 totals 13 residues. Between the trimmed V and J ends, which lost 5 bases and 5 bases, there was a span of 11 bases. Germline V lookup: CDR1 MNHEY, CDR2 SVGAGI. The CDR3 reads CASSRGPRDTQYF. The CDR3 nucleotides read TGTGCCAGCAGTCGAGGTCCTAGAGATACGCAGTATTTT.

This clonotype was detected only a few times. This chain joins TRBV4-1 and TRBJ2-1, with 7 bases lining up with TRBD1. J gave up 2 bases and V 2 bases, and 6 bases lay outside the gene matches. This CDR3 is 16 amino acids long. Per germline, CDR1 MGHRA and CDR2 YSYEKL. The CDR3 region has the DNA TGCGCCAGCAGCCAACCGAACAGGGGTGCCTACAATGAGCAGTTCTTC. Its protein product is CASSQPNRGAYNEQFF.

The chain carries TRBV7-2 and TRBJ1-5; TRBD1 agrees at 7 bases. This CDR3 has 15 amino acids. Germline trimming cut 2 bases from V and 2 bases from J; bases unmatched to any gene: 3. In germline, CDR1 is SGHTA, CDR2 FQGNSA. CDR3: CASSLNRGGNQPQHF. CDR3 nucleotides: TGTGCCAGCAGCTTAAACAGGGGTGGCAATCAGCCCCAGCATTTT. The full variable domain, rest sourced from reference TRBV7-2 and TRBJ1-5, is GAGVSQSPSNKVTEKGKDVELRCDPISGHTALYWYRQSLGQGLEFLIYFQGNSAPDKSGLPSDRFSAERTGGSVSTLTIQRTQQEDSAVYLCASSLNRGGNQPQHFGDGTRLSIL.

The J gene is TRBJ2-1, the V gene TRBV5-1; D uncertain. The germline V and J ends were trimmed by 4 bases and 2 bases, with 7 bases remaining between them. The CDR3 is made up of 13 amino acids. Germline-derived CDR1 and CDR2 are SGHRS and YFSETQ. CDR3 residues: CASSIGPYNEQFF. As DNA, the CDR3 is TGCGCCAGCAGCATTGGACCCTACAATGAGCAGTTCTTC.

The V gene is TRBV12-3 or TRBV12-4, the J gene TRBJ1-2; D might be TRBD1 (5 bases). Trimming left V 7 bases short and J 4 bases short, with 13 bases between. The CDR3 extends over 13 amino acids. CDR3 protein: CASTGTGFYGYTF. Here the CDR3 DNA reads TGTGCCAGCACCGGGACCGGGTTCTATGGCTACACCTTC.

The V and J genes are TRBV5-6 and TRBJ1-5; 7 positions agree with TRBD1. This CDR3 comprises 18 residues. Germline values: CDR1 SGHDT, CDR2 YYEEEE. V lost 6 bases, J lost 4 bases, and 19 bases stayed unmatched. CDR3 region: CASKRRAGGGIGNQPQHF. DNA of the CDR3: TGTGCCAGCAAACGGAGGGCAGGGGGAGGAATTGGGAATCAGCCCCAGCATTTT.

This clonotype was detected only a few times. The chain combines TRBV6-6 with TRBJ1-1; TRBD1 is a possible D gene (6 bases). Germline assignment: CDR1 MNHNY and CDR2 SVGAGI (reference sequence). This CDR3 has 14 amino acids. Trimming took 1 base from V and 4 from J, leaving 10 bases between them. The DNA of the CDR3 is TGTGCCAGCAGTTACTTACAGGGCGGCACTGAAGCTTTCTTT. Encoded protein: CASSYLQGGTEAFF.

The chain has TRBV18 and TRBJ1-5, with D possibly TRBD1 on 5 matching bases. Germline assignment: CDR1 KGHSH and CDR2 LQKENI. The CDR3 runs 15 residues. Deletions cut 2 bases from V and 5 bases from J, with 13 bases between. In DNA form, the CDR3 reads TGTGCCAGCTCACCAAGCACAGGTGTGGATCAGCCCCAGCATTTT. This encodes CASSPSTGVDQPQHF.

J is TRBJ2-5 and V is TRBV18; 8 bases map to TRBD1. This CDR3 has 14 amino acids. In germline, CDR1 is KGHSH, CDR2 LQKENI. The J segment lost 5 bases and the V segment lost 3 bases, leaving 5 bases of the junction unmatched. The CDR3 nucleotides are TGTGCCAGCTCACCGTGGACAGGGATGGAGACCCAGTACTTC. This encodes CASSPWTGMETQYF.

In this sample, this clonotype turned up a few times. V gene TRBV4-1 combines with J gene TRBJ2-2, with 13 bases matching TRBD2. The CDR3 extends over 17 amino acids. The germline V gene encodes CDR1 MGHRA and CDR2 YSYEKL. With V trimmed by 1 base and J by 6 bases, 5 bases remained unmatched. The CDR3 region has the DNA TGCGCCAGCAGCCAAGCGGGACTAGCGGGATCGTCCGGGGAGCTGTTTTTT. It specifies CASSQAGLAGSSGELFF.

CDR3: CASRPQGAGNQPQHF. CDR3 DNA sequence: TGTGCCAGCAGGCCACAGGGTGCGGGCAATCAGCCCCAGCATTTT. The chain couples TRBV27 to TRBJ1-5, with a tentative D call TRBD1 (6 bases). The V and J ends lost 6 bases and 2 bases respectively, with 14 bases between them. CDR3 size: 15 residues. CDR1 is MNHEY, CDR2 SMNVEV, per germline (reference sequence).

The genes are TRBV5-8 and TRBJ1-2; no firm D call. V was pared by 0 bases and J by 1 base, with 7 bases between. The germline CDR1 and CDR2 sequences are SGHTS and YDEGEE. This CDR3 region has 14 residues. CDR3 region: CASSLAHRNYGYTF. CDR3 nucleotides: TGTGCCAGCAGCTTGGCGCACCGTAACTATGGCTACACCTTC.

The sample holds a few counts of this clonotype. The chain joins TRBV6-2 or TRBV6-3 to TRBJ1-5; 11 bases map to TRBD1. The CDR3 consists of 13 residues. Germline CDR1 is MNHEY and CDR2 is SVGEGT. The J segment lost 6 bases and the V segment lost 10 bases, leaving 5 bases of the junction unmatched. The CDR3 sequence: CATAGTGGQPQHF. The DNA for the CDR3 is TGTGCCACAGCCGGGACAGGGGGTCAGCCCCAGCATTTT.

J is TRBJ2-7 and V is TRBV6-2 or TRBV6-3; 11 bases map to TRBD2. CDR3 length: 16 residues. Trimming took 6 bases from V and 5 from J; bases not matched to a gene: 12. The germline V gene encodes CDR1 MNHEY and CDR2 SVGEGT. In DNA form, the CDR3 reads TGTGCCAGCAGCGGAATTATAGCGGGAGGGGTCCACGAGCAGTACTTC. Translation gives CASSGIIAGGVHEQYF.

V is TRBV12-3 or TRBV12-4 and J is TRBJ2-7; no reliable D call. There are 14 residues in the CDR3. The V gene lost 6 bases and the J gene lost 3 bases, with 15 bases spanning the gap. The CDR3 is CASSPGSPGYEQYF. The CDR3 DNA sequence: TGTGCCAGCAGCCCGGGTAGCCCCGGCTACGAGCAGTACTTC.